Listed here are 5 T cell receptor beta chains from one sample, sequenced in a study of CD4 T cells in relation to SARS-CoV-2 and coronaviruses. These TCRs' antigens remain unknown. Clones were sequenced by immunoSEQ multiplex PCR, and TCRdb holds only the in-frame ones, with some missing. Of about 40,000 clones listed, less than 85% were seen once; the top ten hold 3.5% to 5%. The material sequenced was naive CD4+ T cells from PBMCs, cultured in vitro. Described subset: naive CD4+ T cells isolated by negative enrichment. The receptors stem from an adult with COVID-19.

This clone was found a few times. The gene calls are TRBV3-1 (or the pseudogene TRBV3-2) and TRBJ2-2; TRBD2 might be the D (6 bases). Germline V gene lookup returns CDR1 LGHDT and CDR2 YNNKEL (reference sequence). This CDR3 has 18 amino acids. Trimming took 3 bases from V and 1 from J, leaving 18 bases between them. In DNA, the CDR3 is TGTGCCAGCAGCCACCTACTAGCAGCTGAGGTGAACACCGGGGAGCTGTTTTTT. Its translation is CASSHLLAAEVNTGELFF.

This clone has only a few counts. V gene TRBV18 combines with J gene TRBJ2-7; D is unclear. Trimming left V 0 bases short and J 2 bases short, with 5 bases between. The length of the CDR3 is 13 residues. Germline V gene sequence: CDR1 KGHSH, CDR2 LQKENI. CDR3 DNA sequence: TGTGCCAGCTCACCACCGTCTACCTACGAGCAGTACTTC. Its protein product is CASSPPSTYEQYF. Full variable domain (rest looked up from reference TRBV18 and TRBJ2-7): NAGVMQNPRHLVRRRGQEARLRCSPMKGHSHVYWYRQLPEEGLKFMVYLQKENIIDESGMPKERFSAEFPKEGPSILRIQQVVRGDSAAYFCASSPPSTYEQYFGPGTRLTVT.

The chain uses TRBV15 and TRBJ1-6, with unresolved D. The CDR3 has 15 amino acids. Germline values: CDR1 LNHNV, CDR2 YYDKDF (reference sequence). V gave up 0 bases and J gave up 8 bases, with 11 bases separating them. The CDR3 region is CATSRDPSRDSPLHF. The CDR3 nucleotides are TGTGCCACCAGCAGAGATCCTTCCAGAGATTCACCCCTCCACTTT.

J is TRBJ2-3 and V is TRBV3-1 (or the pseudogene TRBV3-2); no firm D call. Trimming shortened V by 0 bases and J by 3 bases, and 4 bases separated the two germline ends. In germline, CDR1 is LGHDT, CDR2 YNNKEL (reference sequence). This CDR3 is 13 amino acids long. CDR3 bases: TGTGCCAGCAGCCAAGATTGGACAGATACGCAGTATTTT. It encodes CASSQDWTDTQYF.

J is TRBJ2-2 and V is TRBV2; D may be TRBD1 (6 bases). Germline assignment: CDR1 SNHLY and CDR2 FYNNEI. The CDR3 runs to 15 residues. V lost 8 bases and J 1 base, leaving 14 bases between the germline ends. Here the CDR3 DNA reads TGTGCCAGCGCGGCGAGGGGGAAGAACACCGGGGAGCTGTTTTTT. It specifies CASAARGKNTGELFF. The variable domain in full, with the rest retrieved from reference TRBV2 and TRBJ2-2, is EPEVTQTPSHQVTQMGQEVILRCVPISNHLYFYWYRQILGQKVEFLVSFYNNEISEKSEIFDDQFSVERPDGSNFTLKIRSTKLEDSAMYFCASAARGKNTGELFFGEGSRLTVL.